This paragraph covers one TCR beta chain sequence. Using immunoSEQ multiplex PCR, the repertoire was profiled, and TCRdb retains in-frame clones only, with some absent. The table lists tens of thousands of clones, approximately 86% of them singletons, with around a fifth in the top ten. Trimming took 6 bases from V and 2 from J; bases not matched to a gene: 4. Per germline, CDR1 ENHRY and CDR2 SYGVKD. The CDR3 extends over 15 amino acids. This sample is drawn from a study of blood T cell repertoires in COVID-19. Study in general: Collection of acute and convalescent COVID-19 samples took place in the United States, Italy and Spain. T cells, B-cell-depleted T cells, or PBMCs provided the cDNA or gDNA that served as material.

V is TRBV10-3 and J is TRBJ2-3; 11 bases are a match to TRBD2. The sequenced sample was peripheral blood. This clonotype was sampled from a man aged 50 to 60 in a cohort sampled during active COVID-19. The CDR3: CAIRPGLADTDTQYF. CDR3 nucleotides: TGTGCCATCAGGCCGGGACTAGCGGACACAGATACGCAGTATTTT.